Below, 30 T cell receptor beta chains from the same sample are listed, as sequenced in a study of blood T cell repertoires in COVID-19. Sequencing used immunoSEQ multiplex PCR; TCRdb keeps in-frame clones, though not all of them. The data show around 300,000 clones, with 83% seen just once and 8% to 10% held by the top ten. Material: peripheral blood. The receptors stem from a woman in her forties or fifties who had recovered from COVID-19.

CDR3 in amino acids: CASSRSGPDNEQFF. The CDR3 coding sequence is TGTGCCAGCAGCCGTAGCGGGCCTGACAATGAGCAGTTCTTC. The gene calls are TRBV4-2 and TRBJ2-1; 7 nucleotides match TRBD2. V lost 4 bases, J lost 5 bases, and 5 bases stayed unmatched. This CDR3 region has 14 residues. Germline CDR1 reads LGHNA; CDR2 reads YNFKEQ.

CDR3 nucleotides: TGTGCCAGCAGTTTAACATTCACAAACACTGAAGCTTTCTTT. Protein sequence: CASSLTFTNTEAFF. The rearrangement uses TRBV28 and TRBJ1-1; no definite D call. This CDR3 spans 14 amino acids. Germline V gene sequence: CDR1 MDHEN, CDR2 SYDVKM. Trimming removed 2 bases from V and 2 bases from J, with 9 bases in between.

The J gene is TRBJ2-5, the V gene TRBV5-1, with a weak D call TRBD1 (6 bases). Germline V lookup: CDR1 SGHRS, CDR2 YFSETQ. Between the trimmed V and J ends, which lost 4 bases and 5 bases, there was a span of 9 bases. The CDR3 extends over 12 amino acids. The chain's CDR3 is CASSSTGETQYF. DNA for the CDR3: TGCGCCAGCAGCAGTACAGGGGAGACCCAGTACTTC.

The CDR3, as DNA: TGTGCCAGCAAACAGGGGGCACACTATGGCTACACCTTC. Translation: CASKQGAHYGYTF. The rearrangement uses TRBV28 and TRBJ1-2; 9 bases match TRBD1. CDR1 and CDR2 (germline): MDHEN, SYDVKM. CDR3 length: 13 amino acids. J lost 3 bases, V lost 7 bases, and 3 bases had no gene match.

The chain links TRBV24-1 to TRBJ2-1; the match to TRBD2 covers 9 bases. Germline trimming cut 6 bases from V and 4 bases from J; bases unmatched to any gene: 6. Germline CDR1 reads KGHDR; CDR2 reads SFDVKD. The CDR3 has 15 residues. Here the CDR3 reads CATSSRLAEYNEQFF. The CDR3 DNA follows: TGTGCCACCAGTTCCCGACTAGCGGAATACAATGAGCAGTTCTTC.

The V and J genes are TRBV7-9 and TRBJ2-2; no firm D call. The CDR3 contains 13 residues. Germline CDR1 SEHNR, CDR2 FQNEAQ (reference sequence). V was cut by 4 bases and J by 3 bases, with 6 bases left in between. CDR3 nucleotide sequence: TGTGCCAGCAGCTCCCCTTACACCGGGGAGCTGTTTTTT. It is translated as CASSSPYTGELFF.

This chain uses TRBV4-3 with TRBJ2-1; a possible D gene is TRBD2 (6 bases). V was pared by 1 base and J by 3 bases, with 13 bases between. This CDR3 region has 16 residues. Per the germline V gene, CDR1 is LGHNA and CDR2 is YSLEER. The CDR3: CASSQVHSGRYNEQFF. The CDR3 nucleotides are TGCGCCAGCAGCCAAGTCCATAGCGGTCGCTACAATGAGCAGTTCTTC.

The chain links TRBV4-2 to TRBJ2-1; 9 bases fit TRBD2. The CDR3 runs to 14 residues. Per the germline V gene, CDR1 is LGHNA and CDR2 is YNFKEQ. V was pared by 4 bases and J by 5 bases, with 3 bases of the junction left unmatched. The CDR3 bases are TGTGCCAGCAGCCCGCGGGGGGGTAACAATGAGCAGTTCTTC. It yields the protein CASSPRGGNNEQFF.

The V call is TRBV19, the J call TRBJ2-5; 8 nucleotides agree with TRBD1. V trimming: 8 bases; J trimming: 5 bases; junction bases outside the gene matches: 10. From germline, CDR1 is LNHDA and CDR2 SQIVND (reference sequence). The CDR3 loop spans 14 amino acids. CDR3 sequence: CASRPGGAGETQYF. The CDR3 DNA sequence: TGTGCCAGTCGCCCAGGGGGCGCGGGGGAGACCCAGTACTTC.

The chain is built from TRBV7-9 and TRBJ2-3; TRBD2 matches at 11 bases. The CDR3 covers 14 residues. Germline lookup yields CDR1 SEHNR and CDR2 FQNEAQ (reference sequence). The trim removed 5 bases at V and 15 bases at J, leaving 13 bases unmatched. CDR3 residues: CASSPGTSGTQIYF. As DNA, the CDR3 is TGTGCCAGCAGCCCGGGGACTAGCGGCACCCAGATTTATTTT.

The chain carries TRBV18 and TRBJ2-2; 8 bases line up with TRBD1. After removal of 3 bases from V and 1 base from J, the junction contained 19 bases not matched to a gene. The CDR3 has 21 residues. Germline-derived CDR1 and CDR2 are KGHSH and LQKENI. CDR3 nucleotides: TGTGCCAGCTCACCCTATAACCCGGCCAGGGGGCCACCAGTGAACACCGGGGAGCTGTTTTTT. Residues: CASSPYNPARGPPVNTGELFF.

The chain carries TRBV28 and TRBJ1-1; D unclear. V gave up 6 bases and J gave up 2 bases, with 7 bases separating them. Germline loops: CDR1 MDHEN, CDR2 SYDVKM. The CDR3 is made up of 12 amino acids. The CDR3 loop is CASSTVNTEAFF. As DNA, the CDR3 is TGTGCCAGCAGCACAGTAAACACTGAAGCTTTCTTT. The complete variable domain, with remaining parts taken from reference TRBV28 and TRBJ1-1, reads DVKVTQSSRYLVKRTGEKVFLECVQDMDHENMFWYRQDPGLGLRLIYFSYDVKMKEKGDIPEGYSVSREKKERFSLILESASTNQTSMYLCASSTVNTEAFFGQGTRLTVV.

This clone was seen only a few times. Other DNA sequences in this specimen translate into the identical CDR3. The V call is TRBV18, the J call TRBJ2-2; possibly TRBD1 for D (6 bases). CDR3 length: 14 residues. V was clipped by 3 bases and J by 1 base, with 6 bases between them. From germline, CDR1 is KGHSH and CDR2 LQKENI. This CDR3 is CASSPGQNTGELFF. CDR3 coding DNA: TGTGCCAGCTCACCGGGACAGAACACCGGGGAGCTGTTTTTT.

V and J are TRBV28 and TRBJ2-7, with TRBD1 as a possible D gene (5 bases). Trimming removed 7 bases at V and 4 bases at J, with 14 bases between. The CDR3 spans 13 residues. The germline CDR1 and CDR2 sequences are MDHEN and SYDVKM. The CDR3: CASMQGRIYEQYF. The CDR3 bases are TGTGCCAGCATGCAGGGCCGTATATACGAGCAGTACTTC.

The chain is built from TRBV7-9 and TRBJ2-1; TRBD2 is a possible D gene (6 bases). Germline V CDR1 and CDR2: SEHNR, FQNEAQ (reference sequence). This CDR3 region has 12 residues. Trimming shortened V by 8 bases and J by 7 bases, and 12 bases separated the two germline ends. This CDR3 is CASGGLLNEQFF. DNA for the CDR3: TGTGCCAGCGGGGGACTCCTAAATGAGCAGTTCTTC.

The V gene is TRBV15, the J gene TRBJ1-6; possibly TRBD1 for D (5 bases). Germline V CDR1 and CDR2: LNHNV, YYDKDF (reference sequence). The CDR3 is 14 residues long. V lost 3 bases, J lost 8 bases, and 11 bases lay in between. The CDR3 sequence is CATSRALTDSPLHF. The CDR3 bases are TGTGCCACCAGCAGGGCCTTGACAGATTCACCCCTCCACTTT.

This clone has a single count. At the DNA level, this CDR3 is encoded by other sequences in the same sample as well. The chain couples TRBV6-5 to TRBJ2-7, with D possibly being TRBD2 (5 bases). Trimming took off 0 bases at V and 2 bases at J, with 8 bases between the two ends. This CDR3 contains 14 residues. Germline-derived CDR1 and CDR2 are MNHEY and SVGAGI. The CDR3 DNA reads TGTGCCAGCAGTTACTCTCGGGGTCCCTACGAGCAGTACTTC. This codes for CASSYSRGPYEQYF.

The chain carries TRBV20-1 and TRBJ2-4, with 10 bases fitting TRBD2. The J segment lost 8 bases and the V segment lost 3 bases, leaving 7 bases of the junction unmatched. Germline lookup yields CDR1 DFQATT and CDR2 SNEGSKA (reference sequence). The length of the CDR3 is 14 residues. The DNA of the CDR3 is TGCAGTGCTAGTATGGCTAGCGGGAGCTACATTCAGTACTTC. This encodes CSASMASGSYIQYF.

V gene TRBV3-1 (or the pseudogene TRBV3-2) combines with J gene TRBJ2-5; the D gene is possibly TRBD1 (5 bases). The germline V gene has CDR1 LGHDT and CDR2 YNNKEL (reference sequence). The ends were cut back, 0 bases at V and 5 bases at J, with 10 bases in the middle. The CDR3 runs 14 residues. The CDR3 here is CASSQDPGYETQYF. DNA of the CDR3: TGTGCCAGCAGCCAAGACCCAGGGTACGAGACCCAGTACTTC.

This chain links TRBV28 with TRBJ1-6; D not resolved. The V gene's germline CDR1 is MDHEN and CDR2 SYDVKM. V lost 8 bases, J lost 5 bases, and 10 bases lay in between. This CDR3 spans 13 amino acids. The CDR3 loop reads CASHLANNSPLHF. Written as DNA, the CDR3 is TGTGCCAGCCACCTTGCGAATAATTCACCCCTCCACTTT.

There are many counts of this clone. The chain employs TRBV5-8 and TRBJ2-7; 10 nucleotides agree with TRBD1. Germline V lookup: CDR1 SGHTS, CDR2 YDEGEE. The CDR3 loop spans 14 amino acids. The V segment lost 4 bases and the J segment 2 bases; nucleotides outside the gene matches: 3. CDR3: CASSPTGGPYEQYF. CDR3 nucleotides: TGTGCCAGCAGCCCGACAGGGGGCCCCTACGAGCAGTACTTC.

CDR3 DNA: TGCGCCAGCAGCCAAGAGGTTGGAGGGAATGGCTACACCTTC. This codes for CASSQEVGGNGYTF. The chain carries TRBV4-3 and TRBJ1-2; no firm D call. Trimming pared 0 bases from V and 6 bases from J, leaving 11 bases between. Per germline, CDR1 LGHNA and CDR2 YSLEER. The CDR3 runs 14 residues.

The chain links TRBV4-2 to TRBJ2-1, with D possibly TRBD1 on 6 matching bases. The V gene lost 0 bases and the J gene lost 5 bases, with 8 bases spanning the gap. Germline V gene lookup returns CDR1 LGHNA and CDR2 YNFKEQ. This CDR3 comprises 14 residues. The CDR3 protein is CASSQDHRDNEQFF. The CDR3 DNA reads as TGTGCCAGCAGCCAAGATCACAGGGACAATGAGCAGTTCTTC.

The V and J genes are TRBV2 and TRBJ2-7; 7 positions match TRBD1. The CDR3 has 12 residues. Germline lookup yields CDR1 SNHLY and CDR2 FYNNEI. V gave up 6 bases and J gave up 6 bases; unmatched junction bases: 5. The CDR3 sequence is CASSYRGAEQYF. CDR3 nucleotides: TGTGCCAGCAGCTACAGGGGAGCCGAGCAGTACTTC.

This chain connects TRBV5-1 to TRBJ2-7; TRBD2 matches at 13 bases. J was trimmed by 10 bases and V by 3 bases; bases with no gene match: 7. The CDR3 has 14 residues. CDR1 is SGHRS, CDR2 YFSETQ, per germline. The CDR3: CASSYGGLAGDQYF. The CDR3 nucleotides read TGCGCCAGCAGCTACGGTGGACTAGCGGGAGACCAGTACTTC.

This chain links TRBV14 with TRBJ2-6, with 13 nucleotides matching TRBD2. The CDR3 has 21 residues. Germline trimming cut 5 bases from V and 1 base from J; bases unmatched to any gene: 14. Germline CDR1 and CDR2: SGHDN and FVKESK. CDR3 region: CASSYYSGTSGILSGANVLTF. CDR3 DNA sequence: TGTGCCAGCAGCTATTATTCCGGGACTAGCGGGATCTTATCTGGGGCCAACGTCCTGACTTTC.

The V gene is TRBV7-2, the J gene TRBJ1-2; 7 nucleotides line up with TRBD1. Per germline, CDR1 SGHTA and CDR2 FQGNSA. The CDR3 is 14 residues long. V shed 4 bases, J shed 4 bases, and the junction held 6 bases outside the gene matches. The chain's CDR3 is CASSSPGGFYGYTF. The CDR3, as DNA: TGTGCCAGCAGCTCCCCAGGGGGGTTCTATGGCTACACCTTC. The full variable domain, its missing parts supplied by reference TRBV7-2 and TRBJ1-2, is GAGVSQSPSNKVTEKGKDVELRCDPISGHTALYWYRQSLGQGLEFLIYFQGNSAPDKSGLPSDRFSAERTGGSVSTLTIQRTQQEDSAVYLCASSSPGGFYGYTFGSGTRLTVV.

Here the CDR3 DNA reads TGTGCCAGGGGGAGGGCGGGTGGAGACAATGAGCAGTTCTTC. Protein sequence: CARGRAGGDNEQFF. This chain links TRBV27 with TRBJ2-1; 7 bases are shared with TRBD2. This CDR3 spans 14 amino acids. Germline CDR1 MNHEY, CDR2 SMNVEV (reference sequence). J lost 5 bases, V lost 9 bases, and 10 bases had no gene match.

The chain uses TRBV5-4 and TRBJ2-7; D is unclear. This CDR3 comprises 15 residues. The V end was cut by 3 bases, the J end by 2 bases, with 15 bases between. Germline V gene lookup returns CDR1 SGHNT and CDR2 YYREEE (reference sequence). For the CDR3, the DNA is TGTGCCAGCAGCTCCTACGCCGGGTCCCCCTACGAGCAGTACTTC. Encoded protein: CASSSYAGSPYEQYF.

This rearrangement joins TRBV5-5 to TRBJ2-5, with a weak D call TRBD2 (6 bases). This CDR3 is 14 amino acids long. Per the germline V gene, CDR1 is SGHKS and CDR2 is YYEKEE (reference sequence). V gave up 2 bases and J gave up 4 bases, with 12 bases separating them. CDR3 region: CASSFGLGRETQYF. CDR3 DNA sequence: TGTGCCAGCAGCTTCGGGCTCGGGAGAGAGACCCAGTACTTC.